These T cell receptor beta chains were read from a single sample in a study of cytomegalovirus exposure and HLA in healthy donors. Sequencing used immunoSEQ multiplex PCR; TCRdb keeps in-frame clones, though not all of them. This table holds under 110,000 clones, 60% to 80% found once. The sequencing sample was made of PBMCs. The receptor set was obtained from a boy aged 5 to 17 in good health and CMV-seronegative. Both conserved end residues are part of each CDR3. A row's size may be missing; if present it is once, few, many or a size class.

j_call	clone_size	v_call	cdr3_aa
TRBJ2-7	NA	TRBV7-6	CASSLEGTTSYEQYF
TRBJ1-2	NA	TRBV15	CATSTQGDDGYTF
TRBJ1-6	NA	TRBV5-4	CASNNQGMGYNSPLHF
TRBJ2-7	once	TRBV5-8	CASRTGTGKRYEQYF
TRBJ1-4	once	TRBV28	CASSPTRDGRNEKLFF
TRBJ1-3	NA	TRBV19	CASTASQGPYSGNTIYF
TRBJ2-7	NA	TRBV2	CASSERYYEQYF
TRBJ2-6	NA	TRBV5-4	CASSLAGSGANVLTF
TRBJ1-5	NA	TRBV11-2	CASSPDRGGQPQHF
TRBJ2-7	NA	TRBV7-9	CASSLARGSSGQYF
TRBJ2-5	NA	TRBV5-6	CASSADRGETQYF
TRBJ2-2	once	TRBV11-3	CASSLAGEWTGELFF
TRBJ2-3	NA	TRBV19	CASSVTGDTDTQYF
TRBJ2-3	NA	TRBV25-1	CASSPSSGTGLLDTQYF
TRBJ2-5	NA	TRBV7-9	CASSPGLAQETQYF
TRBJ1-1	NA	TRBV6-6	CASRLTGFPEAFF
TRBJ1-6	NA	TRBV6-5	CASRHRDREGSPLHF
TRBJ1-1	NA	TRBV10-3	CAINPNPGGTEAFF
TRBJ1-4	NA	TRBV19	CATGDRVASNEKLFF
TRBJ1-1	NA	TRBV28	CASSAPPGTVALNTEAFF
TRBJ1-1	NA	TRBV6-5	CASRLDRRNTEAFF
TRBJ1-1	NA	TRBV13	CASSIPGTGGGVWTEAFF
TRBJ2-1	few	TRBV10-2	CASSESWTSGRARNEQFF
TRBJ2-5	NA	TRBV5-4	CASRAQLQETQYF
TRBJ2-1	NA	TRBV7-9	CASTGGGYSYNEQFF
TRBJ2-7	NA	TRBV6-5	CASSYSGTGVSEQYF
TRBJ2-2	NA	TRBV4-1	CASSQAGHTGELFF
TRBJ1-2	once	TRBV6-5	CASRGWDRESDGYTF
TRBJ2-4	NA	TRBV30	CAWSVPGGTAKNIQYF
TRBJ2-3	NA	TRBV5-1	CASSPRNRDTDTQYF
TRBJ1-1	NA	TRBV7-9	CASSGTGGTEAFF
TRBJ2-5	NA	TRBV6-5	CASSYGLAGSETQYF
TRBJ2-7	NA	TRBV7-3	CASSLRAGGAYEQYF
TRBJ1-5	NA	TRBV5-1	CASSFRAQHF
TRBJ1-1	few	TRBV6-5	CASSYFGDTEAFF
TRBJ2-6	NA	TRBV5-1	CASSSGFPGANVLTF
TRBJ2-4	few	TRBV6-1	CASSELGVAKNIQYF
TRBJ2-1	NA	TRBV19	CASSILRLEYPNEQFF
TRBJ2-5	NA	TRBV2	CASSDPGQGAGVAQYF
TRBJ2-7	once	TRBV7-8	CASSPGGGRAGREQYF
TRBJ1-1	NA	TRBV7-9	CASSLAPGVEAFF
TRBJ2-1	NA	TRBV28	CASSPGQVSYNEQFF
TRBJ2-2	NA	TRBV28	CASRGLAGGPNGELFF
TRBJ2-3	NA	TRBV5-1	CASSVARPSTDTQYF
TRBJ1-1	NA	TRBV5-4	CASSEGQGVPVNTEAFF
TRBJ2-2	NA	TRBV5-1	CASSFETGITGELFF
TRBJ2-1	NA	TRBV11-1	CASSFGGRAHNEQFF
TRBJ1-2	NA	TRBV27	CASSTRGPYGYTF
TRBJ1-1	NA	TRBV5-1	CASSLVSLRGNTEAFF